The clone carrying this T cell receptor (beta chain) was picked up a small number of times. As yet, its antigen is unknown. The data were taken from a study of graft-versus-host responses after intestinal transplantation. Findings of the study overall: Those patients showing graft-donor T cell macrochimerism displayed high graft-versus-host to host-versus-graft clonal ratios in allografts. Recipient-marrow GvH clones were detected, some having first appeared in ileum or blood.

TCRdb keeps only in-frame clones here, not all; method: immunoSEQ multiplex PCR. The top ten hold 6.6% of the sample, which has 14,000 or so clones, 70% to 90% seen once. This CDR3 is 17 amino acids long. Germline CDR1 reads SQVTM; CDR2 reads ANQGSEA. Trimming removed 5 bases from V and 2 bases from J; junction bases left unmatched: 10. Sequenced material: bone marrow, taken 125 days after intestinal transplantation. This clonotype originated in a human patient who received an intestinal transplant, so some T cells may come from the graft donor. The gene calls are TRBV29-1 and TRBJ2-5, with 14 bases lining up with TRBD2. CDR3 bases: TGCAGCGTTAGAGCGGGACTAGCGGGAGATTGGCAAGAGACCCAGTACTTC. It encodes CSVRAGLAGDWQETQYF.